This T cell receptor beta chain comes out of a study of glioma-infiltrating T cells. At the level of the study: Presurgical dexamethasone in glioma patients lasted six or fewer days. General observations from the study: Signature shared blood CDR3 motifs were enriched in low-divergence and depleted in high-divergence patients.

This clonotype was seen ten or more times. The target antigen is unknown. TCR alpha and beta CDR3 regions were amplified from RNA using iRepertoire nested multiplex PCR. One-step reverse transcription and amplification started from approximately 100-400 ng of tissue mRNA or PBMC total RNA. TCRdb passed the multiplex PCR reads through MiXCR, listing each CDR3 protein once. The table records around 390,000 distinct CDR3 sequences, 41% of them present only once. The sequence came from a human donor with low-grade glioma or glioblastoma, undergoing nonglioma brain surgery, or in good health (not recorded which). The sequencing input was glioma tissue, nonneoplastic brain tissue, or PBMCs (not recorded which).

CDR3 DNA sequence: TGTGCCACCTATCTCGGTTACGGGGAGCTGTTTTTT. Amino acid sequence: CATYLGYGELFF. V and J are TRBV6-1 and TRBJ2-2; D gene ambiguous. Germline assignment: CDR1 MNHNS and CDR2 SASEGT. This CDR3 region has 12 residues. Trimming took off 10 bases at V and 7 bases at J, with 13 bases between the two ends.